Listed below are T cell receptor beta chains from one sample, sequenced in a study of cytomegalovirus exposure and HLA in healthy donors. Some clones are missing from TCRdb's copy, which holds only in-frame ones; the method was immunoSEQ multiplex PCR. Among around 150,000 clones listed, 75% to 90% were seen once. Sequencing was carried out using PBMCs. Every receptor here comes from a human donor in good health. The CDR3 runs from the conserved cysteine through the conserved F or W. Fields, in order: CDR3 DNA, CDR3 protein, V gene, clone size, J gene, D gene. The D gene is left open where the match is weak. Rows give clone size only sometimes, using once, few, many, or a class for an expanded clone.

TGTGCCAGCAGCCTCGGGGTCTCCTCCTACAATGAGCAGTTCTTC	CASSLGVSSYNEQFF	TRBV7-3	few	TRBJ2-1	NA
TGTGCCAGCAAGGGACAGAGGGCTAACTATGGCTACACCTTC	CASKGQRANYGYTF	TRBV2	NA	TRBJ1-2	TRBD1
TGCGCCAGCAGCTTGCTTGGCAGGGGCGTCGACGAGCAGTACTTC	CASSLLGRGVDEQYF	TRBV5-1	NA	TRBJ2-7	NA
TGCGCCAGCAGCTTGGAGACAGGGACGAACACTGAAGCTTTCTTT	CASSLETGTNTEAFF	TRBV5-1	NA	TRBJ1-1	TRBD1
TGTGCCAGCAGCCCCGGGGGGGGAAGCTCCTACAATGAGCAGTTCTTC	CASSPGGGSSYNEQFF	TRBV7-3	NA	TRBJ2-1	TRBD2
TGCGCCAGCAGCCAAGATAATGGGCAGAAGCAGTACTTC	CASSQDNGQKQYF	TRBV4-3	once	TRBJ2-7	NA
TGTGCCAGCGGCCGGGGGGGCCAGGAGACCCAGTACTTC	CASGRGGQETQYF	TRBV7-6	once	TRBJ2-5	TRBD2
TGTGCTAGTGGTTTGGGAAGCCGCGAGCAGTACTTC	CASGLGSREQYF	TRBV12-5	NA	TRBJ2-7	NA
TGCGCCAGCAGCCAAGACTTTACGAGCCAAAACATTCAGTACTTC	CASSQDFTSQNIQYF	TRBV4-3	NA	TRBJ2-4	NA
TGTGCCAGCAGCCCAGACAGGGGTTCACCCCTCCACTTT	CASSPDRGSPLHF	TRBV7-2	NA	TRBJ1-6	TRBD1
TGTGCCAGCAGTTACCGGGGGCGGGGGGTGTACAATGAGCAGTTCTTC	CASSYRGRGVYNEQFF	TRBV6-5	NA	TRBJ2-1	TRBD2
TGCGCCAGCAGCCAGGAAGCGGGGGGTTCCTACAATGAGCAGTTCTTC	CASSQEAGGSYNEQFF	TRBV4-3	few	TRBJ2-1	TRBD2